This is a list of T cell receptor beta chains from one sample in a study of shared clonotypes between healthy human individuals. Generated by immunoSEQ multiplex PCR, the TCRdb table keeps only in-frame clones and is missing some. The table includes about 490,000 clones, 60% to 80% detected once. The sample was PBMCs. The receptors shown here come from a woman aged 40-49 years in good health. Some clones in this sample may be carry-over from other donors' samples. CDR3s include the opening cysteine and the closing phenylalanine or tryptophan. The D gene is left open where the match is weak. Rows give clone size only sometimes, using once, few, many, or a class for an expanded clone.

>TRBJ2-5|-|-|TRBV29-1
CSVARGRRETQYF
TGCAGCGTCGCCAGGGGGAGGAGAGAGACCCAGTACTTC
>TRBJ2-3|-|-|TRBV5-5
CASSRGQSTDTQYF
TGTGCCAGCAGCCGGGGGCAGAGCACAGATACGCAGTATTTT
>TRBJ2-1|-|-|TRBV20-1
CSARGGGEQFF
TGCAGTGCTAGGGGGGGCGGGGAGCAGTTCTTC
>TRBJ2-2|-|-|TRBV19
CASSIGLVSTGELFF
TGTGCCAGTAGTATAGGCCTCGTTAGCACCGGGGAGCTGTTTTTT
>TRBJ2-3|-|few|TRBV6-4
CASSDSGQPTDTQYF
TGTGCCAGCAGTGACTCGGGACAACCCACAGATACGCAGTATTTT
>TRBJ2-7|-|-|TRBV28
CASSFVPNGEQYF
TGTGCCAGCAGTTTTGTACCCAATGGCGAGCAGTACTTC
>TRBJ2-2|TRBD2|-|TRBV5-1
CASSLAGLAGGKAGELFF
TGCGCCAGCAGCTTGGCCGGACTAGCGGGAGGAAAAGCCGGGGAGCTGTTTTTT
>TRBJ1-1|-|few|TRBV19
CASSSSPGTEAFF
TGTGCCAGTAGTTCTTCCCCTGGCACTGAAGCTTTCTTT
>TRBJ2-7|-|-|TRBV6-1
CASSHPGHPSYEQYF
TGTGCCAGCAGCCACCCGGGCCATCCCTCCTACGAGCAGTACTTC
>TRBJ1-5|TRBD1|-|TRBV11-3
CASSLTGGGKRNQPQHF
TGTGCCAGCAGCCTGACAGGGGGCGGGAAACGCAATCAGCCCCAGCATTTT
>TRBJ2-2|-|-|TRBV27
CASSSHRTGELFF
TGTGCCAGCAGCTCCCACCGTACCGGGGAGCTGTTTTTT
>TRBJ2-5|-|-|TRBV18
CASSPGSGVQETQYF
TGTGCCAGCTCACCAGGTTCGGGAGTCCAAGAGACCCAGTACTTC
>TRBJ2-5|TRBD2|-|TRBV5-6
CASSFSGNRETQYF
TGTGCCAGCAGCTTTAGCGGGAATCGGGAGACCCAGTACTTC